Following are 17 T cell receptor beta chains from one sample sequenced in a study of cytomegalovirus exposure and HLA in healthy donors. Both 60 Vbeta primers and 13 Jbeta primers went into the PCR. Sequenced by immunoSEQ multiplex PCR; TCRdb stores in-frame clones only, minus some. The sample records under 200,000 clones, around 68% being singletons. Sequencing used PBMCs. These receptors were collected from a middle-aged man in good health and CMV-seronegative.

CDR3 DNA sequence: TGTGCCAGCAGCCAAGATGGGTCCAGGGATAACACCGGGGAGCTGTTTTTT. Its protein is CASSQDGSRDNTGELFF. The J gene is TRBJ2-2, the V gene TRBV14; possibly TRBD1 for D (5 bases). Germline V gives CDR1 SGHDN, CDR2 FVKESK. Between the trimmed V and J ends, which lost 0 bases and 2 bases, there was a span of 13 bases. CDR3 size: 17 residues. The full variable domain, in which reference TRBV14 and TRBJ2-2 provide the parts outside the CDR3, is EAGVTQFPSHSVIEKGQTVTLRCDPISGHDNLYWYRRVMGKEIKFLLHFVKESKQDESGMPNNRFLAERTGGTYSTLKVQPAELEDSGVYFCASSQDGSRDNTGELFFGEGSRLTVL.

The sample holds a few counts of this clone. The J gene is TRBJ2-2, the V gene TRBV2, with D possibly being TRBD1 (5 bases). The CDR3 consists of 13 residues. With 6 bases removed from V and 7 bases from J, the gap between germline ends came to 12 bases. CDR1 is SNHLY and CDR2 is FYNNEI in the germline V gene. DNA of the CDR3: TGTGCCAGCAGATCCAGGGTCGTCGGGGAGCTGTTTTTT. Protein: CASRSRVVGELFF.

This clone was picked up one time. This chain connects TRBV7-8 to TRBJ1-6; no reliable D call. Germline V CDR1 and CDR2: SGHVS, FQNEAQ. The CDR3 contains 14 residues. The V end lost 2 bases, the J end lost 5 bases, and 7 bases lay between the germline ends. CDR3 region: CASSLNRNNSPLHF. The CDR3 DNA is TGTGCCAGCAGCTTAAACAGAAATAATTCACCCCTCCACTTT.

This clone occurred a few times. The chain carries TRBV5-5 and TRBJ1-2, with TRBD1 identical over 9 bases. Germline V gene sequence: CDR1 SGHKS, CDR2 YYEKEE (reference sequence). The CDR3 is 14 amino acids. With 4 bases clipped from V and 11 bases from J, the junction kept 12 bases outside the gene matches. This CDR3 is CASSPGTGRSGYTF. DNA for the CDR3: TGTGCCAGCAGCCCTGGGACAGGGCGGAGCGGTTACACCTTC.

This clone has a handful of counts. This rearrangement joins TRBV19 to TRBJ1-1; 10 nucleotides align to TRBD1. Germline V lookup: CDR1 LNHDA, CDR2 SQIVND (reference sequence). The CDR3 totals 14 residues. After removal of 4 bases from V and 8 bases from J, the junction contained 7 bases not matched to a gene. The CDR3 DNA is TGTGCCAGTAGTAGAAGACAGGGGGCCATGGAAGCTTTCTTT. Translation: CASSRRQGAMEAFF.

The chain is built from TRBV28 and TRBJ1-5, with D uncertain. Trimming shortened V by 6 bases and J by 7 bases, and 25 bases separated the two germline ends. The CDR3 length is 17 residues. Germline lookup yields CDR1 MDHEN and CDR2 SYDVKM. The CDR3, as DNA: TGTGCCAGCAGCAGTGAGGGATACATAGTAGCGAGACAGCCCCAGCATTTT. It codes for CASSSEGYIVARQPQHF. The complete variable domain, with remaining parts taken from reference TRBV28 and TRBJ1-5, reads DVKVTQSSRYLVKRTGEKVFLECVQDMDHENMFWYRQDPGLGLRLIYFSYDVKMKEKGDIPEGYSVSREKKERFSLILESASTNQTSMYLCASSSEGYIVARQPQHFGDGTRLSIL.

The chain recombines TRBV5-6 with TRBJ2-5; 8 bases are shared with TRBD1. CDR1 SGHDT and CDR2 YYEEEE come from the germline V gene. This CDR3 is 16 amino acids long. V was clipped by 4 bases and J by 1 base; unmatched bases: 9. The DNA of the CDR3 is TGTGCCAGCAGCCAAGCCGGGACAGGCGCCCAAGAGACCCAGTACTTC. Encoded protein: CASSQAGTGAQETQYF.

V gene TRBV4-2 combines with J gene TRBJ2-6; D not certain. CDR3 length: 15 residues. Trimming removed 2 bases at V and 1 base at J, with 6 bases between. The germline gives CDR1 LGHNA, CDR2 YNFKEQ. This chain's CDR3 is CASSQILSGANVLTF. The DNA for the CDR3 is TGTGCCAGCAGCCAAATCCTATCTGGGGCCAACGTCCTGACTTTC.

The chain is built from TRBV27 and TRBJ1-1; no reliable D call. CDR1 is MNHEY and CDR2 is SMNVEV in the germline V gene (reference sequence). Trimming cost V 3 bases and J 2 bases, with 10 bases left between them. There are 14 residues in the CDR3. CDR3 DNA: TGTGCCAGCAGTTTCCGCGGGATAAACACTGAAGCTTTCTTT. Protein: CASSFRGINTEAFF.

The CDR3 coding sequence is TGCGCCAGCAGCTTGGGGCTAGCGGCGGTTACAGAGACCCAGTACTTC. Protein product: CASSLGLAAVTETQYF. The V call is TRBV5-1, the J call TRBJ2-5, with TRBD2 identical over 7 bases. Germline loops: CDR1 SGHRS, CDR2 YFSETQ. Trimming cost V 0 bases and J 4 bases; bases outside gene matches: 9. This CDR3 is 16 amino acids long.

This clone appeared a few times. The junction does not match germline at one end; this may be a read error. V is TRBV6-6 and J is TRBJ1-2; TRBD1 matches at 8 bases. Germline loops: CDR1 MNHNY, CDR2 SVGAGI (reference sequence). This CDR3 contains 11 residues. The CDR3 coding sequence is TGTGCCAGCACCCGGGACAGGTTTGAATTCTTC. Translation: CASTRDRFEFF.

The J gene is TRBJ2-7, the V gene TRBV5-1; 7 bases map to TRBD1. Germline CDR1 SGHRS, CDR2 YFSETQ. This CDR3 has 14 amino acids. J lost 7 bases, V lost 0 bases, and 7 bases had no gene match. CDR3 region: CASSLGQGLLEQYF. The DNA for the CDR3 is TGCGCCAGCAGCTTGGGACAGGGTCTGTTAGAGCAGTACTTC.

V usage is TRBV9 and J usage is TRBJ2-7; D is perhaps TRBD2 (6 bases). CDR1 SGDLS and CDR2 YYNGEE come from the germline V gene. The CDR3 loop spans 15 amino acids. Trimming stripped 0 bases from V and 5 bases from J, with 15 bases between. CDR3 protein: CASSVGQGGVDEQYF. The CDR3 DNA reads TGTGCCAGCAGCGTAGGGCAGGGAGGCGTCGACGAGCAGTACTTC. Looking up the rest from reference TRBV9 and TRBJ2-7 gives the full variable domain: DSGVTQTPKHLITATGQRVTLRCSPRSGDLSVYWYQQSLDQGLQFLIQYYNGEERAKGNILERFSAQQFPDLHSELNLSSLELGDSALYFCASSVGQGGVDEQYFGPGTRLTVT.

Written as DNA, the CDR3 is TGTGCCAGCAGCTTAGGCCTTGGTCCGGGGAACTATGGCTACACCTTC. Residues: CASSLGLGPGNYGYTF. V gene TRBV13 combines with J gene TRBJ1-2; D remains ambiguous. Trimming stripped 0 bases from V and 2 bases from J, with 13 bases between. The V gene's germline CDR1 is PRHDT and CDR2 FYEKMQ (reference sequence). This CDR3 has 16 amino acids.

As DNA, the CDR3 is TGCGCCAGCAGCTCAGGCACCGAGGGCCAGCCCCAGCATTTT. Protein: CASSSGTEGQPQHF. The chain recombines TRBV5-1 with TRBJ1-5; D gene ambiguous. CDR3 length: 14 residues. Germline CDR1 SGHRS, CDR2 YFSETQ. Trimming removed 3 bases at V and 7 bases at J, with 14 bases between.

V gene TRBV5-1 combines with J gene TRBJ2-6; TRBD1 might be the D (6 bases). Deletions cut 0 bases from V and 4 bases from J, with 11 bases between. This CDR3 spans 16 amino acids. Germline CDR1 is SGHRS and CDR2 is YFSETQ. The CDR3 spells CASSLGQAHGANVLTF. The CDR3 DNA reads TGCGCCAGCAGCTTGGGACAGGCCCACGGGGCCAACGTCCTGACTTTC.

V is TRBV10-1 and J is TRBJ2-2; 9 nucleotides align to TRBD1. Losses at the gene ends were 9 bases for V and 7 bases for J; bases not matched to a gene: 9. CDR3 length: 14 residues. Germline CDR1 is WNHNN and CDR2 is SYGVQD (reference sequence). For the CDR3, the DNA is TGCGCCAGTTCCGGGACAGGGCGGAGCGGGGAGCTGTTTTTT. This codes for CASSGTGRSGELFF.